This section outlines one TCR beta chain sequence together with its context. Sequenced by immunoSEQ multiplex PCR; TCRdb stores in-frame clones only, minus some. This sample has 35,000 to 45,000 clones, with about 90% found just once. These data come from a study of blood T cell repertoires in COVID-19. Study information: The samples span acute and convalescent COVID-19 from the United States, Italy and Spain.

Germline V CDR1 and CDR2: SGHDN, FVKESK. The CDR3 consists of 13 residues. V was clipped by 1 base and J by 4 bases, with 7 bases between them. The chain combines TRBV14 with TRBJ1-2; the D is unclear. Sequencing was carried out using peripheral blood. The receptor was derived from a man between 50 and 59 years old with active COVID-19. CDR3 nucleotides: TGTGCCAGCAGCCAAGTTGCCGGCTATGGCTACACCTTC. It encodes CASSQVAGYGYTF.